This T cell receptor beta chain was recorded in a study of beta chain features in type 1 diabetes (dated by TCRdb to 2016 to 2019). Study-level background: Patients and healthy donors did not differ in mean age, gender distribution, total cell number or subset yield. Regulatory and stem cell-like memory subsets were obtained from only 8 patients and roughly eight healthy donors, while naive and central memory subsets were obtained from all 30 or so donors. In the study, recently diagnosed type 1 diabetes patients and matched healthy donors were compared on the TCRB repertoires of their sorted circulating CD4+ T cell subsets. A total of 107,917,701 sorted cells were examined across all samples, and RNA yield correlated strongly with the number of cells per subset.

The CDR3 covers 13 residues, taking in both the cysteine and the phenylalanine. Only CDR3 DNA remains: 39 bases, in frame from the first base. Trimming at the junction amounts to 0 bases on V and 5 bases on J, and the germline ends lie 7 bases apart. CDR1 and CDR2, looked up from the germline V gene, are LGHNA and YSLEER. Each donor gave one peripheral blood draw, averaging approximately 120 mL, which was collected into heparinised tubes. A BD FACSAria II was used to sort naive, central memory, regulatory and stem cell-like memory CD4+ T cells with a panel that included CD45RO, CCR7, CD25, CD127, CD95 and CD27. A purity above 98% was achieved for all sorted populations. Right away, PBMCs were isolated by Lymphoprep density gradient centrifugation and were stained directly, with no culture step. So that batch effects would be minimized, each experiment stained and sorted samples in pairs, pairing one healthy donor with one patient.

The High Capacity cDNA Reverse Transcription Kit was used to reverse transcribe all of the isolated RNA, meaning that expressed TCRB transcripts were what got sequenced. Deep immunoSEQ sequencing was performed on naive, central memory and regulatory T cell samples, with an average of roughly 4 million total reads per sample. After sorted cells were lysed in RLT buffer, RNA was extracted with DNase-treated RNeasy Micro or Mini kits, with the choice depending on cell number. Each cell subset was processed separately to prevent cross-contamination, with patient and healthy donor samples processed together. The immunoSEQ multiplex PCR was used to amplify TCRB sequences from cDNA, yielding 87-bp fragments that span the CDR3 region. Sequencing of the amplicons was performed on the Illumina HiSeq platform. In the authors' own workflow: Synthetic template baselines were used to correct PCR bias computationally, reads within Hamming distance 2 were collapsed together, and singletons that could not be merged were discarded. Reads were aligned against IMGT so that V, D and J genes, CDR3 length and insertions or deletions at six rearrangement sites could be assigned. Within each subset, clonotype counts were normalized to sorted cell number, and only after that were true diversity and Gini coefficients computed with the tcR R package. The overlap coefficient, calculated on TCRB nucleotide sequences, was used to quantify repertoire sharing. TCRdb took over this immuneACCESS table, retaining in-frame rearrangements with V and J assigned. Such tables are incomplete; in checked studies, under half of the missing clones stem from an unresolved V gene, and the remainder is unexplained. V and J calls and clone size come straight from that table; D and trimming were deduced from the DNA. The sample table contains about 340,000 clones; only one count was recorded for around 8.5% of them. Of the sample, less than 1.2% is held by the ten largest clones.

As to this clone: Its cognate antigen has yet to be identified. Within one base of it there is no much larger clone, and no base qualities were kept. In the same sample, other DNA sequences code for this CDR3.

The paper as a whole reports these results and caveats: Shorter templates might have been favored by PCR, but patient and control samples were amplified and corrected together, so both groups would have been affected equally by any skew. Because small numbers of individuals were included in the HLA sub-analyses, any influence of HLA type on TCRB rearrangement was left unresolved. A moderate but significant shortening of TCRB CDR3 length was observed in type 1 diabetes patients in all four CD4+ subsets. The naive, central memory and regulatory TCRB repertoires appeared to resemble one another more closely among patients than among healthy donors. Because cDNA rather than genomic DNA was sequenced, highly expressing activated cells could have been over-represented, although no difference in activation and CD3 levels was found between groups. Fewer insertions and more nucleotide deletions at VDJ recombination sites were observed in patients with type 1 diabetes, implying thymic rearrangement abnormalities.

This clonotype was sampled from a young man with type 1 diabetes. Recombination connected TRBV4-3 to TRBJ1-2; a confident D gene designation cannot be given. Sequenced input: central memory CD4+ T cells from blood. CDR3 sequence: CASSQDKAYGYTF. In nucleotide form, the sequence is TGCGCCAGCAGCCAAGATAAAGCGTATGGCTACACCTTC.